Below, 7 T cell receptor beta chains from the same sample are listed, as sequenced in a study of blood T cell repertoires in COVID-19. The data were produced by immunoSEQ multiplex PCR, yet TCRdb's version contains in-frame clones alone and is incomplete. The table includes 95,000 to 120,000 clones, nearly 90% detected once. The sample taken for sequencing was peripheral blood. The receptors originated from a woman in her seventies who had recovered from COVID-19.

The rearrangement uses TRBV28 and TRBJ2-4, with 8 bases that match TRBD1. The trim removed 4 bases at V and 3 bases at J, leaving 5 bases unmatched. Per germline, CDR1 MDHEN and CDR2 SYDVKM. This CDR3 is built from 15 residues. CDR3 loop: CASSWGDRGKNIQYF. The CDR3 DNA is TGTGCCAGCAGTTGGGGAGACAGGGGCAAAAACATTCAGTACTTC.

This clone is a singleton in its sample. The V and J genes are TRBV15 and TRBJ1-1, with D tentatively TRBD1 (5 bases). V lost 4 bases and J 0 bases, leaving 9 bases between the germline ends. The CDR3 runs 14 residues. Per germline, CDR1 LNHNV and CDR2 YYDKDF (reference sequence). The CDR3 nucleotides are TGTGCCACCAGCAAGAGACAGCTGAACACTGAAGCTTTCTTT. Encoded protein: CATSKRQLNTEAFF.

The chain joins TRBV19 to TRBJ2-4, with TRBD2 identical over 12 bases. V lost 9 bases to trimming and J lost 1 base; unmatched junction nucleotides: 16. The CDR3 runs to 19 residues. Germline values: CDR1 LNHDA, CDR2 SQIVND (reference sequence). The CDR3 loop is CARQTSGRKRSKAKNIQYF. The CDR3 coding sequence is TGTGCCAGACAGACTAGCGGGAGAAAGAGAAGCAAGGCCAAAAACATTCAGTACTTC.

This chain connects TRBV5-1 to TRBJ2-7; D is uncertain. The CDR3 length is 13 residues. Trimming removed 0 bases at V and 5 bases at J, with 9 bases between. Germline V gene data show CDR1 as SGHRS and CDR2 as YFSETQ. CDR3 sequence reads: CASSLVSGHEQYF. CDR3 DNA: TGCGCCAGCAGCTTGGTTAGTGGGCACGAGCAGTACTTC. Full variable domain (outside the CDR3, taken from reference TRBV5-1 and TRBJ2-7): KAGVTQTPRYLIKTRGQQVTLSCSPISGHRSVSWYQQTPGQGLQFLFEYFSETQRNKGNFPGRFSGRQFSNSRSEMNVSTLELGDSALYLCASSLVSGHEQYFGPGTRLTVT.

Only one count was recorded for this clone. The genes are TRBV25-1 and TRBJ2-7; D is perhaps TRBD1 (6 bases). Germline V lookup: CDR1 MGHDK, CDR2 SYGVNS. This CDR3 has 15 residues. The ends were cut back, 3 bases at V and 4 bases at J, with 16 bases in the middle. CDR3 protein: CASSDYTGMVYEQYF. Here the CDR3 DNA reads TGTGCCAGCAGTGATTATACAGGGATGGTTTACGAGCAGTACTTC.

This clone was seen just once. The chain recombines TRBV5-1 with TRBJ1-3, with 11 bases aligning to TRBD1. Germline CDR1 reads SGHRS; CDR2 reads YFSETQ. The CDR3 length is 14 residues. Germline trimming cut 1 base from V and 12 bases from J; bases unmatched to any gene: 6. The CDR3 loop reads CASSLTGTGGNIYF. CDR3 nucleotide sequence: TGCGCCAGCAGCTTGACCGGGACAGGGGGTAACATATATTTT.

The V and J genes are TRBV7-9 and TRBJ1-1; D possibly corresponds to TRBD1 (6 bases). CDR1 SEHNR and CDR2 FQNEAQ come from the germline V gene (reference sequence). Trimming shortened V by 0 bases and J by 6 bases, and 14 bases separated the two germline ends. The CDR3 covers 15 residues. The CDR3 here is CASSLAYSGDPEAFF. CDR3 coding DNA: TGTGCCAGCAGCTTAGCGTACTCAGGGGATCCTGAAGCTTTCTTT.